Listed below are T cell receptor beta chains from one sample, sequenced in a study of blood T cell repertoires in COVID-19. The table came from immunoSEQ multiplex PCR; TCRdb's copy has only in-frame clones and leaves some out. The table records 30,000 to 40,000 clones, roughly nine tenths of them present only once. The sequenced sample consisted of peripheral blood. The receptors shown here come from a middle-aged man with active COVID-19. CDR3s include the opening cysteine and the closing phenylalanine or tryptophan. Each record gives: V gene, clone size, D gene, J gene, CDR3 protein, CDR3 DNA. A D gene is named only where the DNA matches it firmly. Not every row has a clone size; where given, it reads once, few, many or a size class.

TRBV11-3,NA,TRBD1,TRBJ2-3,CAGSLDGKGAYDTQYF,TGTGCCGGCAGCTTAGATGGGAAGGGGGCCTACGATACGCAGTATTTT
TRBV19,NA,NA,TRBJ2-5,CASTPALGQSETQYF,TGTGCCAGTACCCCCGCCCTCGGACAGTCAGAGACCCAGTACTTC
TRBV27,NA,NA,TRBJ2-3,CASSLESGWGTQYF,TGTGCCAGCAGTTTAGAAAGCGGGTGGGGAACGCAGTATTTT
TRBV24-1,NA,TRBD2,TRBJ2-7,CATSSGGLPNYEQYF,TGTGCCACCAGTTCTGGGGGACTACCCAACTACGAGCAGTACTTC
TRBV5-6,NA,NA,TRBJ2-5,CASSLVEGKTQYF,TGTGCCAGCAGCTTGGTTGAGGGAAAGACCCAGTACTTC
TRBV21-1,NA,NA,TRBJ2-7,CASSKDRRQGTALYSYEQYF,TGTGCCAGCAGCAAAGATCGGAGACAGGGGACAGCCCTTTACTCCTACGAGCAGTACTTC
TRBV5-1,NA,NA,TRBJ2-5,CASSLASEEETQYF,TGCGCCAGCAGCTTGGCCTCTGAGGAAGAGACCCAGTACTTC
TRBV29-1,NA,NA,TRBJ1-2,CTTLPGYTF,TGCACCACTTTACCTGGCTACACCTTC
TRBV18,NA,TRBD1,TRBJ1-1,CASSMSGTGHEAFF,TGTGCCAGCTCCATGTCGGGGACAGGGCATGAAGCTTTCTTT
TRBV7-2,once,TRBD2,TRBJ2-3,CASSVRDYLTDTQYF,TGTGCCAGCAGCGTCCGGGACTATCTCACAGATACGCAGTATTTT
TRBV18,NA,TRBD1,TRBJ1-4,CASSPKTGGGEKLFF,TGTGCCAGCTCACCGAAGACAGGGGGGGGTGAAAAACTGTTTTTT
TRBV5-4,NA,TRBD1,TRBJ1-1,CASSPGQGRETGTEAFF,TGTGCCAGCAGCCCGGGACAGGGTAGGGAAACGGGCACTGAAGCTTTCTTT
TRBV10-3,NA,TRBD2,TRBJ2-3,CAIWTSRSTDTQYF,TGTGCCATCTGGACTAGCCGTAGCACAGATACGCAGTATTTT
TRBV27,NA,NA,TRBJ2-3,CASSPPPTQYF,TGTGCCAGCAGTCCTCCCCCCACGCAGTATTTT
TRBV5-1,NA,TRBD2,TRBJ2-3,CASSSRQGLAGGRVADTQYF,TGCGCCAGCAGCTCGCGACAGGGACTAGCGGGGGGTCGTGTTGCGGATACGCAGTATTTT
TRBV21-1,NA,NA,TRBJ1-2,CASTVDRLNYGYTF,TGTGCCAGCACCGTGGACAGGCTTAACTATGGCTACACCTTC
TRBV19,NA,TRBD2,TRBJ2-5,CASSIPSGGSQETQYF,TGTGCCAGTAGTATCCCAAGCGGGGGATCCCAAGAGACCCAGTACTTC
TRBV9,once,TRBD2,TRBJ2-1,CASSVVAGSYDNEQFF,TGTGCCAGCAGCGTAGTAGCGGGAAGTTACGACAATGAGCAGTTCTTC
TRBV3-1/TRBV3-2,NA,TRBD1,TRBJ2-7,CASSQFINRGLSYEQYF,TGTGCCAGCAGCCAATTCATTAACAGGGGATTGAGCTACGAGCAGTACTTC
TRBV7-9,NA,TRBD1,TRBJ2-7,CASTPGTATYEQYF,TGTGCCAGCACCCCGGGGACAGCGACCTACGAGCAGTACTTC
TRBV7-9,NA,NA,TRBJ2-1,CASSLRGGDEQFF,TGTGCCAGCAGCTTAAGGGGAGGCGATGAGCAGTTCTTC
TRBV6-2/TRBV6-3,NA,NA,TRBJ2-2,CASSYSRQANNTGELFF,TGTGCCAGCAGTTACTCGAGACAGGCCAATAACACCGGGGAGCTGTTTTTT
TRBV21-1,NA,NA,TRBJ2-3,CASSLYPGEGTANSTDTQYF,TGTGCCAGCAGCCTATACCCCGGGGAGGGAACGGCCAATAGCACAGATACGCAGTATTTT
TRBV5-4,NA,NA,TRBJ1-1,CASSLGGREAFF,TGTGCCAGCAGCTTGGGAGGGCGTGAAGCTTTCTTT
TRBV9,NA,NA,TRBJ1-1,CASSVRVGETEAFF,TGTGCCAGCAGCGTACGGGTCGGGGAAACTGAAGCTTTCTTT
TRBV5-1,NA,TRBD2,TRBJ2-1,CASSPWTSGGNEQFF,TGCGCCAGCAGCCCCTGGACTAGCGGGGGGAATGAGCAGTTCTTC
TRBV11-1,NA,TRBD2,TRBJ2-7,CASSPETSGDYEQYF,TGTGCCAGCAGCCCGGAGACTAGCGGGGACTACGAGCAGTACTTC
TRBV6-5,NA,NA,TRBJ1-1,CASSWWGGQVTEAFF,TGTGCCAGCAGTTGGTGGGGGGGGCAAGTCACTGAAGCTTTCTTT
TRBV5-1,NA,NA,TRBJ2-3,CASGGGLGTDTQYF,TGCGCCAGCGGCGGAGGGCTTGGCACAGATACGCAGTATTTT
TRBV27,NA,NA,TRBJ2-3,CASRRGGSQDTQYF,TGTGCCAGCAGGAGGGGGGGTTCGCAAGATACGCAGTATTTT
TRBV5-4,once,NA,TRBJ1-1,CASSSPKQGNTEAFF,TGTGCCAGCAGCTCACCGAAACAGGGAAACACTGAAGCTTTCTTT
TRBV28,NA,NA,TRBJ1-1,CASSFARTEAFF,TGTGCCAGCAGTTTTGCGAGGACTGAAGCTTTCTTT
TRBV7-3,NA,TRBD2,TRBJ2-1,CASSLWPRSSGTYNEQFF,TGTGCCAGCAGCCTTTGGCCTCGTTCCAGCGGGACTTACAATGAGCAGTTCTTC
TRBV30,NA,TRBD1,TRBJ1-2,CAWTDRGGGYTF,TGTGCCTGGACAGACAGGGGTGGAGGCTACACCTTC
TRBV5-1,NA,TRBD1,TRBJ1-2,CASSTDREGYTF,TGCGCCAGCAGCACGGACAGGGAAGGCTACACCTTC
TRBV15,NA,TRBD1,TRBJ2-1,CATSRGQQGREQFF,TGTGCCACCAGCAGAGGACAACAGGGGCGTGAGCAGTTCTTC
TRBV20-1,once,NA,TRBJ1-1,CSASGAGEGNTEAFF,TGCAGTGCTAGTGGGGCAGGGGAAGGGAACACTGAAGCTTTCTTT
TRBV20-1,NA,NA,TRBJ2-7,CSASPTSTNSEQYF,TGCAGTGCTAGTCCGACTTCAACTAACTCCGAGCAGTACTTC
TRBV5-1,NA,TRBD1,TRBJ1-2,CASSQRTGGDYGYTF,TGCGCCAGCAGCCAAAGGACAGGGGGCGACTATGGCTACACCTTC